The 32 T cell receptor beta chains given below trace back to one sample, sequenced in a study of low-dose radiotherapy and immunotherapy resistance in tumors. Time point described: after trial treatment. Treatment given: LDRT plus nivolumab, ipilimumab, low-dose cyclophosphamide and aspirin (RACIN trial). TRAV- and TRBV-specific primers primed first-strand cDNA, covering alpha and beta chains. TCRs were amplified for 15 to 20 PCR cycles with a constant-region primer and V-primer adapter. TCRdb passed the reads through MiXCR, listing each CDR3 protein once. Among 35,000 to 50,000 distinct CDR3 sequences, 20% were seen once, and the ten largest hold roughly 10%. The source was PBMCs, collected after low-dose radiotherapy plus immunotherapy. These receptors were obtained from a female donor with ovarian cancer.

By frequency in the sample, this clonotype is medium-sized. V usage is TRBV2 and J usage is TRBJ2-3; D is uncertain. CDR1 and CDR2 (germline): SNHLY, FYNNEI. The V end lost 7 bases, the J end lost 1 base, and 3 bases lay between the germline ends. CDR3 size: 11 residues. The CDR3 DNA sequence: TGTGCCAGCATACGCACAGATACGCAGTATTTT. Translating gives CASIRTDTQYF.

This clonotype was observed a few times. CDR3 nucleotides: TGTGCCATCAGGGGGCCAGGCCGGGGCACAGATACGCAGTATTTT. The encoded protein is CAIRGPGRGTDTQYF. The chain is built from TRBV10-3 and TRBJ2-3; tentative D call: TRBD1 (5 bases). Between the trimmed V and J ends, which lost 6 bases and 1 base, there was a span of 14 bases. CDR1 ENHRY and CDR2 SYGVKD come from the germline V gene. The CDR3 length is 15 residues.

The V and J genes are TRBV3-1 and TRBJ2-1; TRBD2 matches 7 bases. The trim removed 4 bases at V and 4 bases at J, leaving 10 bases unmatched. Germline CDR1 and CDR2: LGHDT and YNNKEL (reference sequence). The CDR3 has 16 residues. CDR3 protein: CASSLGLAATYNEQFF. CDR3 sequence (DNA): TGTGCCAGCAGCCTGGGGCTAGCGGCGACTTACAATGAGCAGTTCTTC.

This clonotype was seen at least ten times. The V and J genes are TRBV6-1 and TRBJ1-1; D not resolved. In germline, CDR1 is MNHNS, CDR2 SASEGT. V lost 4 bases to trimming and J lost 1 base, with 10 bases between them. This CDR3 has 14 residues. The CDR3 protein is CASSARTGNTEAFF. The CDR3 DNA reads TGTGCCAGCAGTGCACGGACGGGGAACACTGAAGCTTTCTTT.

Ten or more counts support this clonotype. The chain links TRBV4-2 to TRBJ1-2; a possible D gene is TRBD1 (5 bases). This CDR3 is 14 amino acids long. Germline V CDR1 and CDR2: LGHNA, YNFKEQ. Trimming took 1 base from V and 4 from J, leaving 10 bases between them. This CDR3 is CASSQVTDTYGYTF. CDR3 nucleotide sequence: TGTGCCAGCAGCCAAGTGACAGACACCTATGGCTACACCTTC.

The chain has TRBV9 and TRBJ2-7, with TRBD2 identical over 7 bases. V lost 7 bases to trimming and J lost 4 bases; unmatched junction nucleotides: 14. Germline-derived CDR1 and CDR2 are SGDLS and YYNGEE. This CDR3 contains 15 residues. CDR3: CASEARGSIVYEQYF. The CDR3 bases are TGTGCCAGCGAAGCGCGCGGGAGTATTGTGTACGAGCAGTACTTC.

The chain joins TRBV23-1 to TRBJ2-3, with 10 bases lining up with TRBD1. TRBV23-1 falls under the ORF class, with uncertain function. Unmatched junction bases numbered 15, after V lost 5 bases and J lost 4 bases. The CDR3 extends over 18 amino acids. CDR3 sequence: CASSSSGQGVTPPDTQYF. The CDR3 bases are TGCGCCAGCAGTTCCTCAGGACAGGGGGTTACCCCCCCAGATACGCAGTATTTT.

There are many counts of this clonotype. The chain employs TRBV3-1 and TRBJ2-3, with TRBD1 as a possible D gene (7 bases). CDR3 length: 14 amino acids. CDR1 and CDR2 (germline): LGHDT, YNNKEL (reference sequence). The V and J ends lost 4 bases and 1 base respectively, with 9 bases between them. The CDR3 DNA reads as TGTGCCAGCAGCCCCAGGGGGGGCACAGATACGCAGTATTTT. This translates into CASSPRGGTDTQYF.

Note on this clonotype: A far more abundant clone sits one base away, making this likely a read error. The CDR3 DNA reads as TGTGCCAGCAGCCGGGACTCCTACGAGCAGTTCTTC. It encodes CASSRDSYEQFF. V is TRBV5-4 and J is TRBJ2-1; possibly TRBD2 for D (6 bases). The length of the CDR3 is 12 residues. CDR1 is SGHNT, CDR2 YYREEE, per germline (reference sequence). Deletions cut 4 bases from V and 10 bases from J, with 12 bases between.

The chain recombines TRBV28 with TRBJ2-7, with D uncertain. The CDR3 loop spans 15 amino acids. In germline, CDR1 is MDHEN, CDR2 SYDVKM. Trimming pared 6 bases from V and 0 bases from J, leaving 15 bases between. This CDR3 reads CASSQDHARSYEQYF. CDR3 DNA: TGTGCCAGCAGCCAAGATCATGCACGCTCCTACGAGCAGTACTTC.

In its sample, this clonotype was seen many times. The rearrangement uses TRBV4-2 and TRBJ2-4; D might be TRBD1 or TRBD2, each matching 5 bases. The germline CDR1 and CDR2 sequences are LGHNA and YNFKEQ. This CDR3 is built from 17 residues. Between the trimmed V and J ends, which lost 4 bases and 3 bases, there was a span of 19 bases. This chain's CDR3 is CASSRGASSRVKNIQYF. The CDR3 DNA follows: TGTGCCAGCAGCCGAGGGGCGAGTAGCCGCGTCAAAAACATTCAGTACTTC.

This clonotype was recorded many times. The chain recombines TRBV20-1 with TRBJ1-1, with TRBD1 matching over 8 bases. Looked up from germline, CDR1 is DFQATT and CDR2 is SNEGSKA (reference sequence). This CDR3 is built from 15 residues. The V gene end was trimmed by 5 bases and the J gene end by 2 bases; junction bases not matched to a gene: 10. The chain's CDR3 is CSAPSAGTGNTEAFF. CDR3 in DNA: TGCAGTGCTCCATCCGCCGGGACAGGAAACACTGAAGCTTTCTTT.

This chain links TRBV5-1 with TRBJ2-2; TRBD2 might be the D (5 bases). Germline-derived CDR1 and CDR2 are SGHRS and YFSETQ. The CDR3 contains 14 residues. The V end lost 6 bases, the J end lost 4 bases, and 13 bases lay between the germline ends. The CDR3: CASMEVAGTGELFF. DNA for the CDR3: TGCGCCAGCATGGAGGTAGCCGGCACCGGGGAGCTGTTTTTT.

This clonotype is classed as medium-sized. The chain carries TRBV12-3 or TRBV12-4 and TRBJ2-7; 7 nucleotides match TRBD1. This CDR3 contains 14 residues. Unmatched junction bases numbered 5, after V lost 6 bases and J lost 0 bases. CDR3 protein: CASSPTGNSYEQYF. For the CDR3, the DNA is TGTGCCAGCAGCCCGACAGGGAACTCCTACGAGCAGTACTTC.

This clonotype was observed many times. The genes are TRBV11-2 and TRBJ2-5, with TRBD1 matching 8 bases. This CDR3 is 14 amino acids long. Germline V gene sequence: CDR1 SGHAT, CDR2 FQNNGV. Trimming took 8 bases from V and 5 from J; bases not matched to a gene: 10. The DNA for the CDR3 is TGTGCCAGCGGTCGACAGGGGACGGGGGAGACCCAGTACTTC. This sequence encodes CASGRQGTGETQYF. The complete variable domain, with remaining parts taken from reference TRBV11-2 and TRBJ2-5, reads EAGVAQSPRYKIIEKRQSVAFWCNPISGHATLYWYQQILGQGPKLLIQFQNNGVVDDSQLPKDRFSAERLKGVDSTLKIQPAKLEDSAVYLCASGRQGTGETQYFGPGTRLLVL.

This chain joins TRBV21-1 and TRBJ2-7; the D segment call TRBD1 is taken from the table without a DNA check. TRBV21-1 is termed a pseudogene. The CDR3 is made up of 16 amino acids. The CDR3 sequence: CASSPPGQLSSYEQYF. The CDR3 DNA reads as TGTGCCAGCAGCCCTCCGGGGCAGCTGAGCTCCTACGAGCAGTACTTC.

This clonotype came up many times. The genes are TRBV6-2 or TRBV6-3 and TRBJ1-2; D is ambiguous. The CDR3 contains 13 residues. The germline CDR1 and CDR2 sequences are MNHEY and SVGEGT. The V and J ends lost 10 bases and 0 bases respectively, with 12 bases between them. CDR3 DNA: TGTGCCACCCCCCGGAGCTCTAACTATGGCTACACCTTC. As protein: CATPRSSNYGYTF.

At least ten counts were recorded for this clonotype. The V gene is TRBV5-8, the J gene TRBJ1-3; no firm D call. Trimming left V 5 bases short and J 3 bases short, with 6 bases between. The CDR3 length is 12 residues. Germline CDR1 is SGHTS and CDR2 is YDEGEE. The CDR3 DNA is TGTGCCAGCAGTGACCATGGAAACACCATATATTTT. This codes for CASSDHGNTIYF. Complete variable domain (other parts from reference TRBV5-8 and TRBJ1-3): EAGVTQSPTHLIKTRGQQATLRCSPISGHTSVYWYQQALGLGLQFLLWYDEGEERNRGNFPPRFSGRQFPNYSSELNVNALELEDSALYLCASSDHGNTIYFGEGSWLTVV.

This clonotype was seen many times. This rearrangement joins TRBV6-2 or TRBV6-3 to TRBJ1-6; a possible D gene is TRBD1 (5 bases). Germline V gives CDR1 MNHEY, CDR2 SVGEGT. This CDR3 has 15 amino acids. Between the trimmed V and J ends, which lost 2 bases and 7 bases, there was a span of 12 bases. CDR3: CASSYRAGNNSPLHF. The CDR3 DNA reads TGTGCCAGCAGTTACAGGGCAGGGAACAATTCACCCCTCCACTTT.

This chain connects TRBV25-1 to TRBJ1-2, with D maybe TRBD1 (6 bases). From germline, CDR1 is MGHDK and CDR2 SYGVNS. This CDR3 is 13 amino acids long. Trimming cost V 5 bases and J 7 bases, with 14 bases left between them. The DNA of the CDR3 is TGTGCCAGCAGTCAAAGGGGGGTTTTTGGCTACACCTTC. The encoded protein is CASSQRGVFGYTF.

This clonotype was observed at least ten times. This chain links TRBV2 with TRBJ2-1; perhaps TRBD1 as D (6 bases). V was clipped by 2 bases and J by 3 bases, with 11 bases between them. The CDR3 loop spans 15 amino acids. The germline V gene encodes CDR1 SNHLY and CDR2 FYNNEI. The CDR3: CASSERTEYYNEQFF. The CDR3 DNA reads as TGTGCCAGCAGTGAACGGACAGAGTACTACAATGAGCAGTTCTTC. The whole variable domain, filled in from reference TRBV2 and TRBJ2-1, reads EPEVTQTPSHQVTQMGQEVILRCVPISNHLYFYWYRQILGQKVEFLVSFYNNEISEKSEIFDDQFSVERPDGSNFTLKIRSTKLEDSAMYFCASSERTEYYNEQFFGPGTRLTVL.

This clonotype was picked up many times. The chain employs TRBV20-1 and TRBJ1-2; no firm D call. Looked up from germline, CDR1 is DFQATT and CDR2 is SNEGSKA (reference sequence). The CDR3 runs 14 residues. Deletions cut 5 bases from V and 9 bases from J, with 22 bases between. The CDR3, as DNA: TGCAGTGCTCCACCCCCCGTGGCAGCCCAATGCTACACCTTC. Its protein product is CSAPPPVAAQCYTF.

This clonotype was counted a few times. The chain joins TRBV19 to TRBJ1-3; D is undetermined. Germline CDR1 reads LNHDA; CDR2 reads SQIVND (reference sequence). This CDR3 comprises 15 residues. The V end was cut by 6 bases, the J end by 0 bases, with 12 bases between. The CDR3 sequence: CASRDGASSGNTIYF. The CDR3 DNA is TGTGCCAGTAGGGACGGCGCGTCCTCTGGAAACACCATATATTTT.

This clonotype showed up many times. The gene calls are TRBV29-1 and TRBJ1-4; unclear D gene. Per germline, CDR1 SQVTM and CDR2 ANQGSEA. CDR3 length: 15 residues. V lost 4 bases and J 0 bases, leaving 12 bases between the germline ends. CDR3 in amino acids: CSVATTGTTNEKLFF. The DNA of the CDR3 is TGCAGCGTTGCTACAACCGGGACAACTAATGAAAAACTGTTTTTT.

This clonotype was observed at least ten times. The rearrangement joins TRBV5-1 to TRBJ2-1, with TRBD2 matching over 11 bases. V lost 0 bases, J lost 8 bases, and 10 bases stayed unmatched. Germline CDR1 SGHRS, CDR2 YFSETQ. This CDR3 has 17 amino acids. The chain's CDR3 is CASSLGGAGTSGYEQFF. The CDR3 nucleotides read TGCGCCAGCAGCTTGGGGGGGGCCGGGACTAGCGGTTATGAGCAGTTCTTC.

This clonotype was observed a handful of times. This rearrangement joins TRBV29-1 to TRBJ2-7; D is tentatively TRBD1 or TRBD2 (5 bases each). V was pared by 3 bases and J by 6 bases, with 12 bases between. Germline values: CDR1 SQVTM, CDR2 ANQGSEA. There are 12 residues in the CDR3. CDR3 coding DNA: TGCAGCGTTGATGGGTCGGGGCGCGAGCAGTACTTC. As protein: CSVDGSGREQYF.

This clonotype was recorded at least ten times. V usage is TRBV7-9 and J usage is TRBJ2-5; no clear D. The CDR3 runs to 11 residues. Germline loops: CDR1 SEHNR, CDR2 FQNEAQ (reference sequence). V gave up 3 bases and J gave up 5 bases, with 4 bases separating them. The CDR3 bases are TGTGCCAGCAGCTTCATGGAGACCCAGTACTTC. Encoded protein: CASSFMETQYF.

Comment on this clonotype: A far bigger clonotype differs at one base, so this is likely a read error. This chain links TRBV12-3 or TRBV12-4 with TRBJ2-1; D gene ambiguous. Trimming shortened V by 6 bases and J by 0 bases, and 12 bases separated the two germline ends. The CDR3 has 15 amino acids. This CDR3 reads CASSLTHHSYNEQFF. The CDR3 nucleotides read TGTGCCAGCAGCTTAACACATCACTCCTACAATGAGCAGTTCTTC.

This clonotype has a count of ten or more. J is TRBJ1-1 and V is TRBV6-5; possibly TRBD1 for D (5 bases). The CDR3 loop spans 15 amino acids. The germline V and J ends were trimmed by 0 bases and 4 bases, with 12 bases remaining between them. Germline assignment: CDR1 MNHEY and CDR2 SVGAGI. Here the CDR3 reads CASSYSRDQFTEAFF. The CDR3 DNA reads TGTGCCAGCAGTTACTCGAGGGACCAATTCACTGAAGCTTTCTTT.

This clonotype was picked up many times. The J gene is TRBJ2-5, the V gene TRBV5-5; 13 positions match TRBD2. The CDR3 has 17 residues. The germline V gene has CDR1 SGHKS and CDR2 YYEKEE (reference sequence). V was pared by 0 bases and J by 5 bases, with 7 bases of the junction left unmatched. CDR3 sequence: CASSLELAGGRMETQYF. The CDR3 region has the DNA TGTGCCAGCAGCTTGGAACTAGCGGGAGGGCGGATGGAGACCCAGTACTTC.

This chain connects TRBV11-1 to TRBJ2-3; a possible D gene is TRBD2 (6 bases). The CDR3 has 14 residues. The germline V and J ends were trimmed by 10 bases and 1 base, with 15 bases remaining between them. Germline CDR1 reads SGHAT; CDR2 reads FQDESV (reference sequence). CDR3 loop: CANPLAGRTDTQYF. The CDR3 nucleotides read TGTGCCAACCCACTTGCGGGACGCACAGATACGCAGTATTTT.

With regard to this clonotype: Given a far larger clone just one base away, this is likely a sequencing read error. The chain has TRBV6-7 and TRBJ2-7, with D maybe TRBD2 (5 bases). TRBV6-7 is assigned to the ORF class and has an uncertain function. The V end was cut by 6 bases, the J end by 2 bases, with 14 bases between. The CDR3 is made up of 14 amino acids. CDR3 nucleotides: TGTGCCAGCAGAGCGGACGTAGGCCCCTACGAGCAGTACTTC. Translated: CASRADVGPYEQYF.